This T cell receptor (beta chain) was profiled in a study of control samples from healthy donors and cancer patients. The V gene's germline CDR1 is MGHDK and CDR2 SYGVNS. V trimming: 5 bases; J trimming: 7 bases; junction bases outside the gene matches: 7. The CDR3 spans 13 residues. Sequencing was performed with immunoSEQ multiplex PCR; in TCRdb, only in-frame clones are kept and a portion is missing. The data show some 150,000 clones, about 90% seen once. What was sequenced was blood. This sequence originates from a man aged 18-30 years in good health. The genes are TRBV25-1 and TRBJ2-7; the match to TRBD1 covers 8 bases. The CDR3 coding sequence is TGTGCCAGCAGTAGGACAGGGTCGGGGGAGCAGTACTTC. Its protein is CASSRTGSGEQYF.